The clone carrying this T cell receptor (beta chain) was recorded at least ten times. Looked up from germline, CDR1 is LGHDT and CDR2 is YNNKEL (reference sequence). Trimming left V 1 base short and J 4 bases short, with 8 bases between. The CDR3 spans 14 residues. These data are taken from a study of blood T cell repertoires in COVID-19. About the study: Donors in the United States, Italy and Spain gave samples during acute or convalescent COVID-19.

Produced via immunoSEQ multiplex PCR; TCRdb's table is partial and in-frame only. The sample includes about 94,000 clones, approximately 79% of them seen just once. The sample taken for sequencing was peripheral blood. The receptor comes from a man in his 70s with COVID-19, enrolled during active disease. The chain has TRBV3-1 (or the pseudogene TRBV3-2) and TRBJ1-3; D not resolved. The CDR3 sequence: CASSQAGSGNTIYF. CDR3 coding DNA: TGTGCCAGCAGCCAAGCAGGATCAGGAAACACCATATATTTT.